This entry describes one TCR beta chain. Profiled with immunoSEQ multiplex PCR; TCRdb holds only in-frame clones, not every one. The data show approximately 110,000 clones, with nearly 90% seen just once and over 2% held by the top ten. The source of the sample is a study of T cell responses to AZD1222 COVID-19 vaccine. This sequence was found in an adult who received the AZD1222 COVID-19 vaccine. The starting material was peripheral blood, obtained 28 days after the second AZD1222 dose.

The DNA for the CDR3 is TGTGCCAGCAGCCTATCGAGGGGGAACACTGAAGCTTTCTTT. Amino acids: CASSLSRGNTEAFF. The chain uses TRBV7-6 and TRBJ1-1, with TRBD1 as a possible D gene (5 bases). Per germline, CDR1 SGHVS and CDR2 FNYEAQ. Trimming cost V 5 bases and J 1 base, with 11 bases left between them. This CDR3 region has 14 residues.